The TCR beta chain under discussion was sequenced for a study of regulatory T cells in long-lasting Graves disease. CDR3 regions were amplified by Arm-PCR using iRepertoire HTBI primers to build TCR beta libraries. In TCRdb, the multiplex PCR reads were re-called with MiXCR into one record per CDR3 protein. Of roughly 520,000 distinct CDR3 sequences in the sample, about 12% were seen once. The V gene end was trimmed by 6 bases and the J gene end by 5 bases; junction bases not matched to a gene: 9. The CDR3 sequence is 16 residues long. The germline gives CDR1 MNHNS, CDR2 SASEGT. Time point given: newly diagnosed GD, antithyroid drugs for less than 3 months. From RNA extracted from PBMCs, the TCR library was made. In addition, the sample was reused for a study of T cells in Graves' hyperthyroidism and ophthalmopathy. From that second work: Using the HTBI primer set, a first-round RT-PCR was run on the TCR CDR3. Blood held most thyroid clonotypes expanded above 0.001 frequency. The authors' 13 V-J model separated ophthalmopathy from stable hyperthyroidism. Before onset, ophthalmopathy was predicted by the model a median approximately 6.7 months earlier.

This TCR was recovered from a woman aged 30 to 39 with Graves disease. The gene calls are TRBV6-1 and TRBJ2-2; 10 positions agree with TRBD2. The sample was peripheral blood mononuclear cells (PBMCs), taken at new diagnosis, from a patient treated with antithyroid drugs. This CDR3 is CASRPPSGRRTGELFF. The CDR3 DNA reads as TGTGCCAGCAGGCCCCCTAGCGGGAGACGGACCGGGGAGCTGTTTTTT.